The 9 T cell receptor beta chains below come from one sample, sequenced in a study of blood T cell repertoires in COVID-19. TCRdb keeps only in-frame clones here, not all; method: immunoSEQ multiplex PCR. The sample shows 200,000 to 250,000 clones, approximately 90% of them seen only once. Sequenced: peripheral blood. Every receptor here comes from a man aged 25-40 years with COVID-19, enrolled during active disease.

V gene TRBV5-1 combines with J gene TRBJ1-2; 7 positions match TRBD1. This CDR3 is built from 16 residues. J gave up 0 bases and V 0 bases, and 5 bases lay outside the gene matches. Germline assignment: CDR1 SGHRS and CDR2 YFSETQ. The CDR3 sequence: CASSLAGTEANYGYTF. CDR3 in DNA: TGCGCCAGCAGCTTGGCTGGGACAGAGGCTAACTATGGCTACACCTTC.

The chain recombines TRBV15 with TRBJ1-1; D not resolved. Germline V gives CDR1 LNHNV, CDR2 YYDKDF (reference sequence). The CDR3 consists of 12 residues. V lost 5 bases, J lost 6 bases, and 10 bases lay in between. The CDR3 DNA reads TGTGCCACCAGCCCAGGTTTCCCTGAAGCTTTCTTT. This translates into CATSPGFPEAFF.

The chain employs TRBV7-2 and TRBJ2-7, with 8 nucleotides matching TRBD1. In germline, CDR1 is SGHTA, CDR2 FQGNSA. The trim removed 5 bases at V and 6 bases at J, leaving 9 bases unmatched. The CDR3 loop spans 14 amino acids. The DNA for the CDR3 is TGTGCCAGCAGCGGACGGGACAGGTCGAGCGAGCAGTACTTC. Amino acid sequence: CASSGRDRSSEQYF.

The chain couples TRBV28 to TRBJ1-2; the match to TRBD1 covers 10 bases. Germline CDR1 is MDHEN and CDR2 is SYDVKM. This CDR3 is 16 amino acids long. The V segment lost 4 bases and the J segment 3 bases; nucleotides outside the gene matches: 8. Here the CDR3 reads CASSYLTGGLDYGYTF. DNA for the CDR3: TGTGCCAGCAGTTACCTGACAGGGGGCTTGGACTATGGCTACACCTTC.

This sequence joins TRBV19 and TRBJ2-5, with 7 bases lining up with TRBD1. The CDR3 covers 15 residues. Germline V CDR1 and CDR2: LNHDA, SQIVND (reference sequence). V shed 3 bases, J shed 1 base, and the junction held 5 bases outside the gene matches. CDR3 sequence reads: CASSMTGRVQETQYF. The CDR3, as DNA: TGTGCCAGTAGTATGACAGGGAGAGTCCAAGAGACCCAGTACTTC.

The V gene is TRBV2, the J gene TRBJ1-2, with 9 bases that match TRBD1. Trimming removed 6 bases from V and 4 bases from J; junction bases left unmatched: 6. Germline CDR1 reads SNHLY; CDR2 reads FYNNEI. The CDR3 has 14 amino acids. The CDR3 protein is CASRPGQGTYGYTF. CDR3 coding DNA: TGTGCCAGCAGGCCGGGACAGGGAACCTATGGCTACACCTTC.

The genes are TRBV12-3 or TRBV12-4 and TRBJ2-7, with 8 nucleotides matching TRBD2. The CDR3 consists of 13 residues. J was trimmed by 11 bases and V by 1 base; bases with no gene match: 7. The CDR3 nucleotides read TGTGCCAGCAGTTTAGGTACTAGCGGTCTGGAGTACTTC. This codes for CASSLGTSGLEYF.

V usage is TRBV4-3 and J usage is TRBJ1-4; 10 nucleotides agree with TRBD1. Germline lookup yields CDR1 LGHNA and CDR2 YSLEER. The CDR3 is 15 residues long. Germline trimming cut 3 bases from V and 8 bases from J; bases unmatched to any gene: 6. This chain's CDR3 is CASSHRDRGVEKLFF. The CDR3 bases are TGCGCCAGCAGCCACCGGGACAGGGGTGTCGAAAAACTGTTTTTT.

The chain combines TRBV15 with TRBJ2-6; tentative D call: TRBD1 (6 bases). Trimming took 3 bases from V and 2 from J, leaving 11 bases between them. This CDR3 is 16 amino acids long. Germline V gene data show CDR1 as LNHNV and CDR2 as YYDKDF (reference sequence). The CDR3 nucleotides are TGTGCCACCAGCAGGGGAACAGGGACTGGGGCCAACGTCCTGACTTTC. Its protein is CATSRGTGTGANVLTF. Variable domain in full (rest from reference TRBV15 and TRBJ2-6): DAMVIQNPRYQVTQFGKPVTLSCSQTLNHNVMYWYQQKSSQAPKLLFHYYDKDFNNEADTPDNFQSRRPNTSFCFLDIRSPGLGDTAMYLCATSRGTGTGANVLTFGAGSRLTVL.